These 15 T cell receptor beta chains share one sample of origin, sequenced in a study of shared clonotypes between healthy human individuals. The method was immunoSEQ multiplex PCR; TCRdb's version includes in-frame clones alone and lacks a portion of them. The sample yields a few million clones, around nine tenths seen once. The sequencing sample was made of naive CD4+ T cells sorted from blood. Subset here: CD45RA+ positively selected. The receptors stem from a young man in good health.

As regards this clone: Other nucleotide sequences in the sample specify the same CDR3. This sequence joins TRBV11-2 and TRBJ2-7, with 8 bases aligning to TRBD2. Germline V gene sequence: CDR1 SGHAT, CDR2 FQNNGV. There are 14 residues in the CDR3. The ends lost 5 bases at V and 0 bases at J; junction bases unmatched: 3. This CDR3 is CASSPTSGSYEQYF. The CDR3 bases are TGTGCCAGCAGCCCAACTAGCGGCTCCTACGAGCAGTACTTC.

This clone was seen once. In nucleotides, the CDR3 is TGTGCCAGTAGGGGGACAGGGCTGGCTAATGAAAAACTGTTTTTT. Amino acid sequence: CASRGTGLANEKLFF. This rearrangement joins TRBV19 to TRBJ1-4; TRBD1 aligns across 9 bases. Germline CDR1 is LNHDA and CDR2 is SQIVND (reference sequence). After removal of 6 bases from V and 3 bases from J, the junction contained 5 bases not matched to a gene. The CDR3 totals 15 residues. The whole variable domain, filled in from reference TRBV19 and TRBJ1-4, reads DGGITQSPKYLFRKEGQNVTLSCEQNLNHDAMYWYRQDPGQGLRLIYYSQIVNDFQKGDIAEGYSVSREKKESFPLTVTSAQKNPTAFYLCASRGTGLANEKLFFGSGTQLSVL.

There are a few counts of this clone. This chain joins TRBV20-1 and TRBJ1-1; no firm D call. The germline CDR1 and CDR2 sequences are DFQATT and SNEGSKA (reference sequence). The CDR3 is 10 residues long. The CDR3 sequence: CIGLGTEAFF. For the CDR3, the DNA is TGCATTGGGTTGGGCACTGAAGCTTTCTTT.

As for this clone: Other DNA sequences within the sample encode an identical CDR3. The chain couples TRBV5-1 to TRBJ1-3, with D maybe TRBD1 (5 bases). This CDR3 contains 14 residues. Trimming took off 0 bases at V and 4 bases at J, with 8 bases between the two ends. Germline CDR1 SGHRS, CDR2 YFSETQ. The CDR3 loop is CASSLGGVGNTIYF. The CDR3 DNA sequence: TGCGCCAGCAGCTTGGGAGGGGTCGGAAACACCATATATTTT.

V is TRBV4-3 and J is TRBJ1-4; weak D call: TRBD1 (5 bases). With 4 bases removed from V and 3 bases from J, the gap between germline ends came to 12 bases. The length of the CDR3 is 15 residues. Germline V gene data show CDR1 as LGHNA and CDR2 as YSLEER. The CDR3 DNA follows: TGCGCCAGCAGCCGAAACAGGCAGGCTAATGAAAAACTGTTTTTT. Its translation: CASSRNRQANEKLFF.

This clone was seen once. The chain recombines TRBV6-5 with TRBJ1-2; weak D call: TRBD1 (5 bases). This CDR3 region has 13 residues. Between the trimmed V and J ends, which lost 6 bases and 4 bases, there was a span of 12 bases. The germline V gene has CDR1 MNHEY and CDR2 SVGAGI. CDR3 sequence reads: CASRQRQLYGYTF. CDR3 bases: TGTGCCAGCAGACAGCGACAGCTCTATGGCTACACCTTC.

The chain joins TRBV6-5 to TRBJ1-1; possibly TRBD1 for D (5 bases). CDR1 and CDR2 from the germline V gene are MNHEY and SVGAGI. Between the trimmed V and J ends, which lost 7 bases and 4 bases, there was a span of 13 bases. The length of the CDR3 is 13 residues. CDR3 protein: CASKRGAGTEAFF. CDR3 coding DNA: TGTGCCAGCAAGAGAGGGGCGGGCACTGAAGCTTTCTTT.

The genes are TRBV7-2 and TRBJ2-7; no clear D gene. Germline V gene data show CDR1 as SGHTA and CDR2 as FQGNSA. The CDR3 is 12 amino acids. Trimming shortened V by 5 bases and J by 4 bases, and 9 bases separated the two germline ends. Here the CDR3 DNA reads TGTGCCAGCAGCCAGAACACATACGAGCAGTACTTC. This codes for CASSQNTYEQYF.

V and J are TRBV5-1 and TRBJ2-2; TRBD1 matches 9 bases. The length of the CDR3 is 15 residues. Per germline, CDR1 SGHRS and CDR2 YFSETQ. After removal of 0 bases from V and 5 bases from J, the junction contained 2 bases not matched to a gene. CDR3 amino acids: CASSLGTGETGELFF. The CDR3 nucleotides are TGCGCCAGCAGCTTGGGGACAGGGGAAACCGGGGAGCTGTTTTTT. Using reference TRBV5-1 and TRBJ2-2 for the parts outside the CDR3, the full variable domain is KAGVTQTPRYLIKTRGQQVTLSCSPISGHRSVSWYQQTPGQGLQFLFEYFSETQRNKGNFPGRFSGRQFSNSRSEMNVSTLELGDSALYLCASSLGTGETGELFFGEGSRLTVL.

This clone was counted a few times. This sample also contains other DNA sequences that code for the same CDR3. This chain joins TRBV5-1 and TRBJ2-3; no clear D. Germline assignment: CDR1 SGHRS and CDR2 YFSETQ. Deletions cut 3 bases from V and 4 bases from J, with 6 bases between. CDR3 length equals 12 residues. CDR3 nucleotide sequence: TGCGCCAGCAGCTCTCCGGCAGATACGCAGTATTTT. Its translation is CASSSPADTQYF.

The table lists this clone with a count of one. The chain joins TRBV5-5 to TRBJ1-6, with no clear D. Germline V CDR1 and CDR2: SGHKS, YYEKEE (reference sequence). V was trimmed by 0 bases and J by 14 bases, leaving 15 bases between them. The CDR3 is made up of 14 amino acids. Written as DNA, the CDR3 is TGTGCCAGCAGCTTGGGTGGTGCGGAAAAGACCCTCCACTTT. This encodes CASSLGGAEKTLHF.

The chain joins TRBV27 to TRBJ1-6; 10 bases line up with TRBD1. V was clipped by 3 bases and J by 8 bases; unmatched bases: 4. The CDR3 extends over 15 amino acids. From germline, CDR1 is MNHEY and CDR2 SMNVEV (reference sequence). Here the CDR3 reads CASSFRDRGYSPLHF. CDR3 in DNA: TGTGCCAGCAGTTTTCGGGACAGGGGATATTCACCCCTCCACTTT.

In regard to this clone: Other DNA sequences in this specimen translate into the identical CDR3. The genes are TRBV6-1 and TRBJ1-5; D remains unclear. The germline V gene encodes CDR1 MNHNS and CDR2 SASEGT. Trimming cost V 3 bases and J 3 bases, with 9 bases left between them. The CDR3 consists of 14 residues. The CDR3 nucleotides read TGTGCCAGCAGTGAGGCGGGTTACAATCAGCCCCAGCATTTT. Its translation: CASSEAGYNQPQHF.

The chain employs TRBV10-3 and TRBJ2-1; 7 nucleotides agree with TRBD2. Germline CDR1 ENHRY, CDR2 SYGVKD. CDR3 size: 13 residues. With 6 bases clipped from V and 5 bases from J, the junction kept 4 bases outside the gene matches. The chain's CDR3 is CAISLAEHNEQFF. The DNA of the CDR3 is TGTGCCATCAGCCTAGCGGAGCACAATGAGCAGTTCTTC.

This rearrangement joins TRBV5-6 to TRBJ2-1; 8 positions match TRBD1. Germline CDR1 reads SGHDT; CDR2 reads YYEEEE. This CDR3 contains 14 residues. J lost 6 bases, V lost 1 base, and 3 bases had no gene match. The CDR3 nucleotides read TGTGCCAGCAGCTTGTCGGACAGGGTCAATGAGCAGTTCTTC. Encoded protein: CASSLSDRVNEQFF.